What follows describes a single T cell receptor (beta chain). Its antigen is currently unknown. The method was immunoSEQ multiplex PCR; TCRdb's version includes in-frame clones alone and lacks a portion of them. The sample holds some 30,000 clones; approximately 89% are singletons and the top ten take roughly 42%. V lost 7 bases, J lost 5 bases, and 11 bases stayed unmatched. Germline CDR1 and CDR2: SGHRS and YFSETQ. The length of the CDR3 is 14 residues. The entry originates in a study of T cell responses to AZD1222 COVID-19 vaccine. Points from the study as a whole: As reported, nearly half of all spike-specific TCRs target variant regions that are unmutated.

The V and J genes are TRBV5-1 and TRBJ2-7; 8 bases line up with TRBD1. This TCR derives from an adult in good health. The source was peripheral blood, collected on day 0 of AZD1222 vaccination. The CDR3 DNA follows: TGCGCCAGCGGGAGGACAGGGCTAGAAGACGAGCAGTACTTC. It specifies CASGRTGLEDEQYF.